The 21 T cell receptor beta chains given below trace back to one sample, sequenced in a study of T cells after yellow fever vaccination. TCRdb processed the 5' RACE reads anew with MiXCR; each CDR3 protein has one entry. The sample lists around 140,000 distinct CDR3 sequences, less than 8.5% occurring once. This specimen consisted of CD4+ T cells sorted from PBMCs, obtained 10 days after the yellow fever booster vaccination. The receptors shown here come from a man aged 25 to 40 who received the YFV17D yellow fever vaccine.

In its sample, this clonotype was seen many times. V usage is TRBV5-1 and J usage is TRBJ2-1; D ambiguous. With 4 bases removed from V and 7 bases from J, the gap between germline ends came to 21 bases. Germline V lookup: CDR1 SGHRS, CDR2 YFSETQ. This CDR3 has 16 amino acids. This CDR3 is CASSLVKGGRWNEQFF. The CDR3 DNA sequence: TGCGCCAGCAGCCTTGTGAAGGGTGGACGGTGGAATGAGCAGTTCTTC.

This clonotype was counted many times. The J gene is TRBJ1-1, the V gene TRBV5-1; possibly TRBD1 for D (5 bases). Trimming cost V 4 bases and J 11 bases, with 21 bases left between them. The V gene's germline CDR1 is SGHRS and CDR2 YFSETQ. This CDR3 spans 14 amino acids. The CDR3 here is CASSPTLEGWRAFF. The CDR3 DNA is TGCGCCAGCAGCCCCACATTGGAGGGGTGGAGGGCTTTCTTT.

This clonotype was recorded many times. This sequence joins TRBV7-2 and TRBJ2-2, with TRBD1 identical over 10 bases. Trimming at V came to 5 bases and at J to 5 bases, leaving 5 bases not matched to a gene. In germline, CDR1 is SGHTA, CDR2 FQGNSA. The CDR3 contains 15 residues. Here the CDR3 reads CASSLTGGWTGELFF. The CDR3 coding sequence is TGTGCCAGCAGCCTGACAGGGGGCTGGACCGGGGAGCTGTTTTTT.

This clonotype was picked up many times. This chain uses TRBV5-6 with TRBJ2-1; weak D call: TRBD1 (5 bases). Germline CDR1 and CDR2: SGHDT and YYEEEE. This CDR3 has 15 residues. V was shortened by 5 bases and J by 4 bases, with 16 bases between the two germline ends. The CDR3 protein is CASSRGVAVYNEQFF. The CDR3 DNA is TGTGCCAGCAGTAGGGGCGTCGCTGTTTACAATGAGCAGTTCTTC.

This clonotype was seen at least ten times. The J gene is TRBJ1-1, the V gene TRBV2, with 8 bases matching TRBD1. The CDR3 contains 14 residues. Germline V gene lookup returns CDR1 SNHLY and CDR2 FYNNEI. V was pared by 4 bases and J by 10 bases, with 11 bases of the junction left unmatched. The CDR3 is CASSVDRVLGGAFF. DNA for the CDR3: TGTGCCAGCAGTGTGGACAGGGTCCTCGGAGGAGCTTTCTTT.

The chain is built from TRBV27 and TRBJ2-2; no clear D. This CDR3 has 20 amino acids. Trimming pared 5 bases from V and 2 bases from J, leaving 27 bases between. Germline V gene data show CDR1 as MNHEY and CDR2 as SMNVEV (reference sequence). CDR3 coding DNA: TGTGCCAGCAGTAACCCTTGGGCCTCACAGCCCCACCGAAACACCGGGGAGCTGTTTTTT. It translates to CASSNPWASQPHRNTGELFF.

This clonotype was seen many times. The rearrangement uses TRBV11-2 and TRBJ2-7; 7 bases are a match to TRBD1. The CDR3 consists of 15 residues. Trimming took 5 bases from V and 4 from J; bases not matched to a gene: 11. Germline CDR1 and CDR2: SGHAT and FQNNGV. The CDR3 here is CASSTSWTGLYEQYF. CDR3 DNA sequence: TGTGCCAGCAGCACATCTTGGACAGGTCTTTACGAGCAGTACTTC.

The genes are TRBV5-1 and TRBJ2-7; D is possibly TRBD1 or TRBD2 (5 bases each). The V gene lost 0 bases and the J gene lost 0 bases, with 7 bases spanning the gap. Germline loops: CDR1 SGHRS, CDR2 YFSETQ. This CDR3 contains 14 residues. The CDR3 DNA reads TGCGCCAGCAGCTTGGCCGGGGCCTCCTACGAGCAGTACTTC. Amino acid sequence: CASSLAGASYEQYF.

Comments on this clonotype: A single base separates this from a much larger clone, so it may be a read error. J is TRBJ2-1 and V is TRBV7-2; perhaps TRBD2 as D (6 bases). Trimming cost V 5 bases and J 5 bases, with 13 bases left between them. Germline-derived CDR1 and CDR2 are SGHTA and FQGNSA. The CDR3 is 14 amino acids. The CDR3 DNA is TGTGCCAGCAGCCGGGCGGCGGGGCACAATGAGCAGTTCTTC. It encodes CASSRAAGHNEQFF.

This clonotype was found a few times. The chain employs TRBV24-1 and TRBJ2-7; TRBD1 aligns across 10 bases. CDR3 length: 13 amino acids. V lost 7 bases and J lost 4; bases outside the gene matches: 3. Per germline, CDR1 KGHDR and CDR2 SFDVKD. The CDR3 DNA reads TGTGCCACCAGCCGGGACAGGGGTTACGAGCAGTACTTC. This codes for CATSRDRGYEQYF.

This chain connects TRBV12-3 or TRBV12-4 to TRBJ2-2; D is possibly TRBD2 (5 bases). V was cut by 4 bases and J by 2 bases, with 11 bases left in between. CDR3 length equals 15 residues. CDR3 sequence: CASSSSGFNTGELFF. The CDR3 DNA reads TGTGCCAGCAGTTCGTCGGGGTTCAACACCGGGGAGCTGTTTTTT.

This clonotype was picked up many times. The V call is TRBV11-3, the J call TRBJ2-4; TRBD1 matches at 9 bases. The CDR3 totals 15 residues. V trimming: 5 bases; J trimming: 7 bases; junction bases outside the gene matches: 9. Germline V lookup: CDR1 SGHNT, CDR2 YENEEA. The CDR3 loop reads CASSLAPGQGNIQYF. The CDR3 coding sequence is TGTGCCAGCAGCCTCGCACCGGGACAGGGCAACATTCAGTACTTC.

Comments on this clonotype: This could be a read error, since a much larger clone is one nucleotide away. The chain couples TRBV7-9 to TRBJ2-7; D is unclear. The CDR3 sequence is 11 residues long. CDR1 is SEHNR and CDR2 is FQNEAQ in the germline V gene (reference sequence). V was trimmed by 5 bases and J by 4 bases, leaving 6 bases between them. CDR3 in amino acids: CASSPQYEQYF. CDR3 coding DNA: TGTGCCAGCAGCCCACAATACGAGCAGTACTTC.

This clonotype showed up many times. In nucleotides, the CDR3 is TGTGCCAGCAGCCAGAGGCCGGAAATTGGAAACACCATATATTTT. Protein: CASSQRPEIGNTIYF. V is TRBV2 and J is TRBJ1-3; D unclear. V was cut by 6 bases and J by 3 bases, with 15 bases left in between. Germline V lookup: CDR1 SNHLY, CDR2 FYNNEI. CDR3 length: 15 amino acids.

In its sample, this clonotype was seen a few times. The chain uses TRBV4-3 and TRBJ2-3; D may be TRBD1 or TRBD2 (5 bases each). Per germline, CDR1 LGHNA and CDR2 YSLEER. The CDR3 spans 17 residues. V dropped 1 base and J dropped 6 bases, with 20 bases sitting between them. The CDR3, as DNA: TGCGCCAGCAGCCAAGCTACCGGGACCCCTAAGGGGGATACGCAGTATTTT. Amino acids: CASSQATGTPKGDTQYF.

This clonotype was counted ten times or more. The chain has TRBV7-9 and TRBJ1-3; tentative D call: TRBD1 (5 bases). Germline CDR1 is SEHNR and CDR2 is FQNEAQ (reference sequence). The V gene lost 4 bases and the J gene lost 5 bases, with 12 bases spanning the gap. The CDR3 has 14 residues. The CDR3 bases are TGTGCCAGCAGCTCCGCCGGACACCGAAACACCATATATTTT. Protein sequence: CASSSAGHRNTIYF.

The rearrangement uses TRBV11-2 and TRBJ2-7, with 8 bases identical to TRBD1. The CDR3 length is 11 residues. V shed 6 bases and J 6 bases; nucleotides not matched to a gene: 1. Germline assignment: CDR1 SGHAT and CDR2 FQNNGV. CDR3 protein: CASRTGAEQYF. The CDR3 coding sequence is TGTGCCAGCAGGACAGGGGCCGAGCAGTACTTC.

This clonotype has ten or more counts. The rearrangement links TRBV6-6 to TRBJ1-2; 7 bases map to TRBD1. Germline-derived CDR1 and CDR2 are MNHNY and SVGAGI (reference sequence). V lost 4 bases and J lost 3; bases outside the gene matches: 2. There are 13 residues in the CDR3. In DNA form, the CDR3 reads TGTGCCAGCAGTTTAACAGGGGACTATGGCTACACCTTC. Translated, it gives CASSLTGDYGYTF.

This clonotype was picked up many times. V usage is TRBV18 and J usage is TRBJ1-5; no clear D gene. V was pared by 6 bases and J by 5 bases, with 17 bases between. Germline-derived CDR1 and CDR2 are KGHSH and LQKENI. The CDR3 extends over 15 amino acids. Here the CDR3 reads CASSGGVLEDQPQHF. In nucleotides, the CDR3 is TGTGCCAGCTCCGGTGGGGTGTTGGAGGATCAGCCCCAGCATTTT. Complete variable domain (other parts from reference TRBV18 and TRBJ1-5): NAGVMQNPRHLVRRRGQEARLRCSPMKGHSHVYWYRQLPEEGLKFMVYLQKENIIDESGMPKERFSAEFPKEGPSILRIQQVVRGDSAAYFCASSGGVLEDQPQHFGDGTRLSIL.

This clonotype was seen more than once but under ten times. This sequence joins TRBV6-4 and TRBJ2-3, with a tentative D call TRBD2 (5 bases). Trimming took 6 bases from V and 4 from J, leaving 14 bases between them. CDR3 length: 14 residues. Germline-derived CDR1 and CDR2 are MRHNA and SNTAGT. CDR3 sequence (DNA): TGTGCCAGCAGCGCAGTATTGGAGGCAGATACGCAGTATTTT. The encoded protein is CASSAVLEADTQYF.

In this sample, this clonotype turned up many times. The V gene is TRBV20-1, the J gene TRBJ2-1; TRBD2 agrees at 15 bases. Germline assignment: CDR1 DFQATT and CDR2 SNEGSKA (reference sequence). Trimming cost V 6 bases and J 10 bases; bases outside gene matches: 4. The length of the CDR3 is 13 residues. This CDR3 is CSARTSGRDEQFF. Here the CDR3 DNA reads TGCAGTGCCAGGACTAGCGGGAGGGACGAGCAGTTCTTC.